The 18 T cell receptor beta chains below all came from one sample that was sequenced in a study of CD8+ T cells in alopecia areata. RNA was isolated and reverse transcribed to cDNA, the sequencing template. Profiled with immunoSEQ multiplex PCR; TCRdb holds only in-frame clones, not every one. Of 150,000 to 190,000 clones listed, 40% to 65% are singletons. Here the sequenced sample was CD8+ T cells sorted from blood, taken at week 0. Receptor source: a human donor with alopecia areata.

V gene TRBV30 combines with J gene TRBJ2-4; D may be TRBD1 (6 bases). V was clipped by 4 bases and J by 8 bases, with 15 bases between them. Germline V gene lookup returns CDR1 GTSNPN and CDR2 SVGIG (reference sequence). This CDR3 is built from 13 residues. CDR3 sequence reads: CAWTPADSDIQYF. For the CDR3, the DNA is TGTGCCTGGACCCCGGCGGACAGCGACATTCAGTACTTC. The full variable domain, its missing parts supplied by reference TRBV30 and TRBJ2-4, is SQTIHQWPATLVQPVGSPLSLECTVEGTSNPNLYWYRQAAGRGLQLLFYSVGIGQISSEVPQNLSASRPQDRQFILSSKKLLLSDSGFYLCAWTPADSDIQYFGAGTRLSVL.

This clone was seen a single time. The chain couples TRBV30 to TRBJ2-7; D not resolved. Germline CDR1 reads GTSNPN; CDR2 reads SVGIG (reference sequence). The V gene lost 0 bases and the J gene lost 3 bases, with 9 bases spanning the gap. The CDR3 length is 13 residues. The CDR3 protein is CAWSVSRVYEQYF. In DNA form, the CDR3 reads TGTGCCTGGAGTGTTAGTAGAGTCTACGAGCAGTACTTC.

V usage is TRBV7-2 and J usage is TRBJ2-7, with D perhaps TRBD2 (5 bases). Germline values: CDR1 SGHTA, CDR2 FQGNSA. The CDR3 loop spans 13 amino acids. V was clipped by 5 bases and J by 4 bases, with 12 bases between them. The DNA for the CDR3 is TGTGCCAGCAGCCACCCCGAGGGATACGAGCAGTACTTC. Translated: CASSHPEGYEQYF.

This clone showed up just a few times. Other DNA sequences in the sample encode the same CDR3. The rearrangement uses TRBV9 and TRBJ2-2; D uncertain. CDR1 is SGDLS and CDR2 is YYNGEE in the germline V gene. Trimming pared 10 bases from V and 2 bases from J, leaving 9 bases between. There are 12 residues in the CDR3. The CDR3 sequence: CASSRNTGELFF. The CDR3, as DNA: TGTGCCTCCTCCCGAAACACCGGGGAGCTGTTTTTT.

This chain uses TRBV27 with TRBJ2-1; TRBD1 matches 9 bases. Germline CDR1 and CDR2: MNHEY and SMNVEV (reference sequence). This CDR3 has 14 residues. J lost 10 bases, V lost 2 bases, and 6 bases had no gene match. The CDR3 here is CASSLRTGVWEQFF. The CDR3 region has the DNA TGTGCCAGCAGTTTAAGGACAGGGGTATGGGAGCAGTTCTTC.

The chain links TRBV28 to TRBJ2-4; D is possibly TRBD1 or TRBD2 (5 bases each). The CDR3 runs to 16 residues. The V end was cut by 2 bases, the J end by 13 bases, with 24 bases between. Germline loops: CDR1 MDHEN, CDR2 SYDVKM. DNA of the CDR3: TGTGCCAGCAGTTTAAGAGCAGGGAGAAATTTTATCACGCAGTACTTC. Its translation: CASSLRAGRNFITQYF.

This clone was seen a few times. The chain carries TRBV29-1 and TRBJ1-2; no firm D call. Trimming removed 2 bases from V and 14 bases from J, with 12 bases in between. This CDR3 comprises 10 residues. Germline V gene sequence: CDR1 SQVTM, CDR2 ANQGSEA. The DNA for the CDR3 is TGCAGCGTTGAATCGGGTCTGGGGACCTTC. Translating it yields CSVESGLGTF.

This chain connects TRBV27 to TRBJ1-5; possible D gene TRBD1, 6 bases. The CDR3 length is 14 residues. The V and J ends lost 5 bases and 5 bases respectively, with 13 bases between them. Germline CDR1 MNHEY, CDR2 SMNVEV (reference sequence). DNA of the CDR3: TGTGCCAGCAGTCTCGGCCAGGGGTATCAGCCCCAGCATTTT. It is translated as CASSLGQGYQPQHF.

This chain uses TRBV7-9 with TRBJ2-7; D not certain. Trimming took off 4 bases at V and 2 bases at J, with 9 bases between the two ends. This CDR3 region has 13 residues. CDR1 SEHNR and CDR2 FQNEAQ come from the germline V gene (reference sequence). The CDR3 DNA follows: TGTGCCAGCAGCTCCCTCGGGCCCTACGAGCAGTACTTC. Its translation: CASSSLGPYEQYF.

In its sample, this clone was seen a few times. The rearrangement joins TRBV30 to TRBJ1-5; D gene ambiguous. The CDR3 covers 14 residues. The germline V and J ends were trimmed by 0 bases and 3 bases, with 9 bases remaining between them. Germline V CDR1 and CDR2: GTSNPN, SVGIG (reference sequence). In DNA form, the CDR3 reads TGTGCCTGGAGTGTACAAGGGTTCAATCAGCCCCAGCATTTT. This codes for CAWSVQGFNQPQHF.

This clone was counted a few times. This chain links TRBV29-1 with TRBJ1-1; a possible D gene is TRBD1 (5 bases). Trimming removed 7 bases at V and 1 base at J, with 10 bases between. This CDR3 is built from 12 residues. Germline V gene sequence: CDR1 SQVTM, CDR2 ANQGSEA. CDR3 nucleotide sequence: TGCAGCGCTTGGGACGGGAACACTGAAGCTTTCTTT. Residues: CSAWDGNTEAFF.

J is TRBJ2-3 and V is TRBV9, with 7 bases fitting TRBD2. Germline lookup yields CDR1 SGDLS and CDR2 YYNGEE. The CDR3 runs to 15 residues. Unmatched junction bases numbered 4, after V lost 1 base and J lost 2 bases. The chain's CDR3 is CASSVSGTITDTQYF. CDR3 coding DNA: TGTGCCAGCAGCGTAAGCGGGACTATCACAGATACGCAGTATTTT.

CDR3 amino acids: CASSLPGQGPSQYF. In DNA, the CDR3 is TGTGCCAGCAGCTTGCCGGGACAGGGGCCCAGTCAGTATTTT. The chain employs TRBV7-9 and TRBJ2-3; 10 positions match TRBD1. Germline V gene data show CDR1 as SEHNR and CDR2 as FQNEAQ (reference sequence). With 3 bases clipped from V and 12 bases from J, the junction kept 9 bases outside the gene matches. This CDR3 is built from 14 residues.

The chain carries TRBV27 and TRBJ1-2, with a possible D match to TRBD1 (6 bases). This CDR3 region has 15 residues. Germline V gene sequence: CDR1 MNHEY, CDR2 SMNVEV (reference sequence). With 6 bases removed from V and 8 bases from J, the gap between germline ends came to 22 bases. The DNA for the CDR3 is TGTGCCAGCAGCAAGACCCAGCAGGGGCGCTGGGGCTACACCTTC. Protein sequence: CASSKTQQGRWGYTF.

J is TRBJ2-1 and V is TRBV2; no definite D call. The CDR3 spans 14 residues. The V end lost 5 bases, the J end lost 8 bases, and 16 bases lay between the germline ends. Germline V lookup: CDR1 SNHLY, CDR2 FYNNEI. CDR3 residues: CASSPASTPDEQFF. CDR3 bases: TGTGCCAGCAGTCCGGCCTCGACCCCGGATGAGCAGTTCTTC.

This clone was counted a few times. The chain couples TRBV30 to TRBJ1-1; D is ambiguous. Trimming stripped 2 bases from V and 0 bases from J, with 7 bases between. This CDR3 is 13 amino acids long. The germline gives CDR1 GTSNPN, CDR2 SVGIG (reference sequence). CDR3 nucleotide sequence: TGTGCCTGGAGTACATCCCTGAACACTGAAGCTTTCTTT. This codes for CAWSTSLNTEAFF.

V is TRBV6-1 and J is TRBJ2-7; a weak D match, TRBD1 (7 bases). With 3 bases removed from V and 4 bases from J, the gap between germline ends came to 22 bases. CDR1 and CDR2 from the germline V gene are MNHNS and SASEGT. CDR3 length equals 17 residues. Written as DNA, the CDR3 is TGTGCCAGCAGTGATGGACCCGGGGGACAGTCCATGTACGAGCAGTACTTC. Translation: CASSDGPGGQSMYEQYF.

In DNA form, the CDR3 reads TGCAGCGTTGAATGGACAGGAGAAGAGACCCAGTACTTC. This encodes CSVEWTGEETQYF. The chain is built from TRBV29-1 and TRBJ2-5; 7 bases are shared with TRBD1. V gave up 2 bases and J gave up 3 bases; unmatched junction bases: 3. Looked up from germline, CDR1 is SQVTM and CDR2 is ANQGSEA. The CDR3 runs to 13 residues.